The next 29 T cell receptor beta chains were all read from a single sample in a study of regulatory T cells in long-lasting Graves disease. To make TCR beta libraries, researchers used iRepertoire HTBI primers and Arm-PCR of CDR3 regions. A single record per CDR3 protein comes from TCRdb applying MiXCR to the multiplex PCR reads. The sample has roughly 430,000 distinct CDR3 sequences, roughly a fifth seen once. Time point specified: persistent/refractory GD, antithyroid drugs over 5 years with positive TRAb. Scientists built the TCR library using RNA that was extracted from PBMCs. Sequenced here: peripheral blood mononuclear cells (PBMCs), sampled when the disease was refractory, from a patient treated with antithyroid drugs. Receptors were obtained from a female donor with Graves disease.

As concerns this clonotype: A far more abundant clone sits one base away, making this likely a read error. The chain links TRBV28 to TRBJ2-7; TRBD1 matches at 11 bases. Germline CDR1 is MDHEN and CDR2 is SYDVKM. CDR3 length equals 14 residues. The CDR3 DNA follows: TGTGCCAGCAGTACCGGGACAGGGGGATATGGCTGCACCTTC. It specifies CASSTGTGGYGCTF.

Many counts were recorded for this clonotype. J is TRBJ2-7 and V is TRBV19, with 8 bases that match TRBD2. CDR3 length: 16 residues. V trimming: 1 base; J trimming: 3 bases; junction bases outside the gene matches: 8. Germline V lookup: CDR1 LNHDA, CDR2 SQIVND (reference sequence). This CDR3 is CASSIGLASGYYEQYF. The CDR3 region has the DNA TGTGCCAGTAGTATAGGATTGGCTAGCGGGTACTACGAGCAGTACTTC.

This chain connects TRBV20-1 to TRBJ2-7; 7 nucleotides line up with TRBD1. This CDR3 has 13 residues. Germline V CDR1 and CDR2: DFQATT, SNEGSKA (reference sequence). The junction had 5 bases not matched to a gene; V was cut back by 2 bases and J by 4 bases. The CDR3, as DNA: TGCAGTGCTAGAACAGGGGACGGGTACGAGCAGTACTTC. As protein: CSARTGDGYEQYF.

J is TRBJ1-4 and V is TRBV4-1; TRBD1 matches at 10 bases. Germline CDR1 MGHRA, CDR2 YSYEKL. The junction had 12 bases not matched to a gene; V was cut back by 1 base and J by 7 bases. The CDR3 extends over 18 amino acids. The CDR3 spells CASSQGFGTGVSGEKLFF. DNA for the CDR3: TGCGCCAGCAGCCAAGGCTTCGGGACAGGGGTCTCGGGTGAAAAACTGTTTTTT.

This clonotype was found a few times. The genes are TRBV2 and TRBJ2-1, with D hard to call. The V end lost 6 bases, the J end lost 7 bases, and 10 bases lay between the germline ends. The germline V gene has CDR1 SNHLY and CDR2 FYNNEI. This CDR3 contains 12 residues. The CDR3: CASSRTANEQFF. In nucleotides, the CDR3 is TGTGCCAGCAGCAGGACCGCTAATGAGCAGTTCTTC. The full variable domain, with the rest looked up from reference TRBV2 and TRBJ2-1, is EPEVTQTPSHQVTQMGQEVILRCVPISNHLYFYWYRQILGQKVEFLVSFYNNEISEKSEIFDDQFSVERPDGSNFTLKIRSTKLEDSAMYFCASSRTANEQFFGPGTRLTVL.

This clonotype was observed a single time. An end of the junction does not agree with germline; a read error may underlie this. The genes are TRBV6-2 or TRBV6-3 and TRBJ2-2, with 9 bases lining up with TRBD2. This CDR3 comprises 16 residues. The germline V gene has CDR1 MNHEY and CDR2 SVGEGT. CDR3: CASSYAAGGPAGELLF. Here the CDR3 DNA reads TGTGCCAGCAGTTACGCGGCGGGAGGGCCCGCCGGGGAGCTGCTTTTT.

This clonotype showed up just a few times. The chain is built from TRBV2 and TRBJ2-1; 7 nucleotides align to TRBD2. The ends lost 7 bases at V and 4 bases at J; junction bases unmatched: 4. This CDR3 spans 13 amino acids. Germline loops: CDR1 SNHLY, CDR2 FYNNEI. In nucleotides, the CDR3 is TGTGCCAGCACGACTAGCCTGTACAATGAGCAGTTCTTC. It codes for CASTTSLYNEQFF. The full variable domain, in which reference TRBV2 and TRBJ2-1 provide the parts outside the CDR3, is EPEVTQTPSHQVTQMGQEVILRCVPISNHLYFYWYRQILGQKVEFLVSFYNNEISEKSEIFDDQFSVERPDGSNFTLKIRSTKLEDSAMYFCASTTSLYNEQFFGPGTRLTVL.

Points on this clonotype: A single base separates this from a much larger clone, so it may be a read error. The genes are TRBV20-1 and TRBJ1-5; 7 nucleotides align to TRBD1. V lost 6 bases and J lost 2; bases outside the gene matches: 4. The CDR3 loop spans 13 amino acids. Germline CDR1 is DFQATT and CDR2 is SNEGSKA (reference sequence). CDR3 residues: CSAPGGGNQPQHF. CDR3 bases: TGCAGTGCCCCAGGGGGGGGCAATCAGCCCCAGCATTTT.

At least ten counts were recorded for this clonotype. The rearrangement uses TRBV28 and TRBJ2-2; 9 bases are a match to TRBD1. Per germline, CDR1 MDHEN and CDR2 SYDVKM. The V segment lost 6 bases and the J segment 3 bases; nucleotides outside the gene matches: 8. The CDR3 spans 16 residues. In nucleotides, the CDR3 is TGTGCCAGCAGGCCCACCGGGACAGGGTACACCGGGGAGCTGTTTTTT. This sequence encodes CASRPTGTGYTGELFF.

This clonotype was seen at least ten times. This sequence joins TRBV27 and TRBJ2-5; 16 bases fit TRBD2. Trimming took 5 bases from V and 5 from J; bases not matched to a gene: 5. The germline V gene has CDR1 MNHEY and CDR2 SMNVEV (reference sequence). CDR3 length: 16 amino acids. The CDR3 is CASSPGLAGGPETQYF. CDR3 sequence (DNA): TGTGCCAGCAGTCCGGGACTAGCGGGAGGGCCGGAGACCCAGTACTTC.

This chain uses TRBV30 with TRBJ2-3; 8 positions match TRBD2. This CDR3 region has 15 residues. CDR1 GTSNPN and CDR2 SVGIG come from the germline V gene (reference sequence). The V gene end was trimmed by 0 bases and the J gene end by 5 bases; junction bases not matched to a gene: 7. The CDR3 DNA follows: TGTGCCTGGAGTGTAGGGCGGGAGGAGGTAGATACGCAGTATTTT. This sequence encodes CAWSVGREEVDTQYF.

This clonotype was recorded at least ten times. The V and J genes are TRBV29-1 and TRBJ2-7; tentatively, D is TRBD2 (5 bases). The ends were cut back, 2 bases at V and 6 bases at J, with 11 bases in the middle. The CDR3 is 12 residues long. Germline loops: CDR1 SQVTM, CDR2 ANQGSEA. CDR3 region: CSVEREGFEQYF. In DNA, the CDR3 is TGCAGCGTTGAACGAGAGGGCTTCGAGCAGTACTTC.

V gene TRBV9 combines with J gene TRBJ2-3; D unclear. The V gene lost 3 bases and the J gene lost 3 bases, with 8 bases spanning the gap. Germline V gives CDR1 SGDLS, CDR2 YYNGEE. CDR3 length: 13 amino acids. The chain's CDR3 is CASSAWLTDTQYF. The CDR3 DNA is TGTGCCAGCAGCGCATGGCTAACAGATACGCAGTATTTT.

This clonotype was recorded a few times. This chain joins TRBV20-1 and TRBJ2-7; TRBD2 matches 13 bases. The length of the CDR3 is 14 residues. The V and J ends lost 6 bases and 2 bases, in that order; junction bases with no gene match: 4. CDR1 is DFQATT and CDR2 is SNEGSKA in the germline V gene (reference sequence). CDR3 in amino acids: CSAEGLAGPYEQYF. The CDR3 DNA follows: TGCAGTGCGGAGGGACTAGCGGGACCCTACGAGCAGTACTTC.

This clonotype appeared a few times. The J gene is TRBJ2-1, the V gene TRBV28, with 13 bases identical to TRBD2. This CDR3 has 15 amino acids. V dropped 6 bases and J dropped 6; count of bases not matched to a gene: 5. Per germline, CDR1 MDHEN and CDR2 SYDVKM. CDR3 in DNA: TGTGCCAGCAGCCGTTGGACTAGCGGGGGCAATGAGCAGTTCTTC. Its translation is CASSRWTSGGNEQFF.

This clonotype was picked up a small number of times. The chain links TRBV28 to TRBJ1-1; a possible D gene is TRBD1 (6 bases). Germline V gene data show CDR1 as MDHEN and CDR2 as SYDVKM. CDR3 length equals 14 residues. Trimming removed 5 bases from V and 1 base from J, with 11 bases in between. CDR3 sequence reads: CASSPGDKNTEAFF. The CDR3 nucleotides read TGTGCCAGCAGTCCAGGGGACAAGAACACTGAAGCTTTCTTT.

This clonotype was found a few times. Just one base apart from a much larger clone, this may be a read error. The V and J genes are TRBV12-3 or TRBV12-4 and TRBJ2-5; no clear D. The V end was cut by 5 bases, the J end by 4 bases, with 8 bases between. This CDR3 region has 12 residues. This CDR3 reads CASSLHRETQYF. DNA of the CDR3: TGTGCCAGCAGTCTCCATCGAGAGACCCAGTACTTC.

This rearrangement joins TRBV27 to TRBJ1-1; TRBD1 might be the D (5 bases). The CDR3 covers 15 residues. V was pared by 6 bases and J by 0 bases, with 14 bases between. The V gene's germline CDR1 is MNHEY and CDR2 SMNVEV (reference sequence). CDR3 DNA: TGTGCCAGCAGGGCGGGGGGACGGGTGAACACTGAAGCTTTCTTT. It codes for CASRAGGRVNTEAFF.

This clonotype was seen at least ten times. V and J are TRBV20-1 and TRBJ2-7; 9 bases line up with TRBD2. Germline trimming cut 4 bases from V and 0 bases from J; bases unmatched to any gene: 7. Looked up from germline, CDR1 is DFQATT and CDR2 is SNEGSKA (reference sequence). The CDR3 is made up of 15 amino acids. CDR3 amino acids: CSANSGRTSSYEQYF. DNA for the CDR3: TGCAGTGCTAATAGCGGGAGAACAAGCTCCTACGAGCAGTACTTC.

This clonotype has ten or more counts. CDR3 nucleotide sequence: TGTGCCAGCAGTTTATTGAGGGGAAGTTGGGCCAAAAACATTCAGTACTTC. As protein: CASSLLRGSWAKNIQYF. The chain couples TRBV28 to TRBJ2-4; D tentatively reads TRBD1 or TRBD2 (5 bases each). Trimming took off 1 base at V and 1 base at J, with 14 bases between the two ends. The CDR3 is 17 residues long. Germline values: CDR1 MDHEN, CDR2 SYDVKM.

The V call is TRBV5-1, the J call TRBJ2-7; D not resolved. This CDR3 is built from 12 residues. The germline CDR1 and CDR2 sequences are SGHRS and YFSETQ. V was cut by 3 bases and J by 7 bases, with 11 bases left in between. This CDR3 is CASSSDCSEQYF. The DNA of the CDR3 is TGCGCCAGCAGCTCAGACTGTTCGGAGCAGTACTTC.

The chain recombines TRBV10-2 with TRBJ2-1, with TRBD2 as a possible D gene (6 bases). This CDR3 spans 15 amino acids. The V gene's germline CDR1 is WSHSY and CDR2 SAAADI. The germline V and J ends were trimmed by 2 bases and 3 bases, with 11 bases remaining between them. The CDR3 loop reads CASSEAIADYNEQFF. Written as DNA, the CDR3 is TGCGCCAGCAGTGAGGCGATAGCGGACTACAATGAGCAGTTCTTC.

V is TRBV7-9 and J is TRBJ2-6, with D perhaps matching TRBD1 or TRBD2 (5 bases each). The CDR3 is 16 amino acids. Germline values: CDR1 SEHNR, CDR2 FQNEAQ (reference sequence). V was cut by 5 bases and J by 4 bases, with 15 bases left in between. CDR3 sequence reads: CASSPRGVSGANVLTF. The DNA for the CDR3 is TGTGCCAGCAGCCCGAGAGGGGTCTCAGGGGCCAACGTCCTGACTTTC.

Many counts were recorded for this clonotype. V usage is TRBV12-3 or TRBV12-4 and J usage is TRBJ1-6; weak D call: TRBD1 (6 bases). The CDR3 runs to 15 residues. Trimming took off 3 bases at V and 10 bases at J, with 16 bases between the two ends. The CDR3, as DNA: TGTGCCAGCAGTTTTGAGGGGGGCGGACGGTCACCCCTCCACTTT. This gives the protein CASSFEGGGRSPLHF.

The rearrangement joins TRBV5-4 to TRBJ2-4, with 8 bases aligning to TRBD1. After removal of 6 bases from V and 5 bases from J, the junction contained 4 bases not matched to a gene. This CDR3 has 13 residues. Germline CDR1 and CDR2: SGHNT and YYREEE (reference sequence). The CDR3 coding sequence is TGTGCCAGCACCCAGACAGGGGAAAACATTCAGTACTTC. Amino acids: CASTQTGENIQYF. The whole variable domain, filled in from reference TRBV5-4 and TRBJ2-4, reads ETGVTQSPTHLIKTRGQQVTLRCSSQSGHNTVSWYQQALGQGPQFIFQYYREEENGRGNFPPRFSGLQFPNYSSELNVNALELDDSALYLCASTQTGENIQYFGAGTRLSVL.

This clonotype was seen just once. CDR3 DNA sequence: TGTGCCAGCAGTGAAGAATGGCTAGCGGGGGGAAATGAGCAGTTCTTC. Its protein product is CASSEEWLAGGNEQFF. The chain joins TRBV2 to TRBJ2-1; TRBD2 matches at 11 bases. This CDR3 contains 16 residues. Germline lookup yields CDR1 SNHLY and CDR2 FYNNEI. V dropped 1 base and J dropped 7; count of bases not matched to a gene: 6.

There are many counts of this clonotype. The rearrangement links TRBV28 to TRBJ2-7, with TRBD2 as a possible D gene (6 bases). The V gene's germline CDR1 is MDHEN and CDR2 SYDVKM. The CDR3 is made up of 13 amino acids. The ends were cut back, 5 bases at V and 4 bases at J, with 12 bases in the middle. The CDR3 loop reads CASSPKLAYEQYF. CDR3 nucleotides: TGTGCCAGCAGTCCGAAACTAGCTTACGAGCAGTACTTC.

This clonotype showed up many times. The rearrangement links TRBV2 to TRBJ2-7, with D maybe TRBD2 (6 bases). CDR3 length equals 14 residues. V was clipped by 6 bases and J by 0 bases, with 12 bases between them. Germline V CDR1 and CDR2: SNHLY, FYNNEI. Here the CDR3 reads CASRWDGSSYEQYF. The CDR3 DNA sequence: TGTGCCAGCAGATGGGACGGGAGCTCCTACGAGCAGTACTTC.

V usage is TRBV7-9 and J usage is TRBJ2-7; 9 nucleotides match TRBD1. V lost 5 bases to trimming and J lost 7 bases; unmatched junction nucleotides: 6. Looked up from germline, CDR1 is SEHNR and CDR2 is FQNEAQ (reference sequence). This CDR3 is 13 amino acids long. CDR3 sequence reads: CASSEGTGIEQYF. CDR3 sequence (DNA): TGTGCCAGCAGCGAGGGGACAGGGATAGAGCAGTACTTC.